One sample yielded the 9 T cell receptor beta chains listed below, sequenced in a study of response to subunit inactivated influenza vaccine. From the RT-PCR reads, TCRdb called clonotypes with MiXCR, one entry per CDR3 protein. The sample lists roughly 700,000 distinct CDR3 sequences; more than 11% were seen once. Sequencing was performed on PBMCs from blood, taken 14 to 15 days before vaccination. These receptors came from a man in his fifties who received an inactivated influenza vaccine.

Here the CDR3 reads CASRPTGSYEPQHF. The CDR3 DNA follows: TGTGCCAGCAGACCGACAGGGAGCTATGAGCCCCAGCATTTT. V usage is TRBV12-3 or TRBV12-4 and J usage is TRBJ1-5, with 7 positions matching TRBD1. The CDR3 extends over 14 amino acids. The V segment lost 6 bases and the J segment 8 bases; nucleotides outside the gene matches: 10.

The chain is built from TRBV29-1 and TRBJ1-5; the match to TRBD1 covers 10 bases. This CDR3 has 15 amino acids. Trimming removed 6 bases from V and 3 bases from J; junction bases left unmatched: 8. The germline gives CDR1 SQVTM, CDR2 ANQGSEA. CDR3 sequence (DNA): TGCAGCGTCGTACTGGGACAGGGGATCAATCAGCCCCAGCATTTT. Its translation: CSVVLGQGINQPQHF.

This clonotype was detected only a few times. The chain employs TRBV10-3 and TRBJ2-7; D uncertain. There are 12 residues in the CDR3. Trimming cost V 0 bases and J 5 bases, with 5 bases left between them. Germline V gene data show CDR1 as ENHRY and CDR2 as SYGVKD. The CDR3 is CAISESSNEQYF. The CDR3 DNA is TGTGCCATCAGTGAGTCAAGTAACGAGCAGTACTTC.

J is TRBJ2-3 and V is TRBV7-9, with TRBD2 identical over 8 bases. V lost 5 bases, J lost 6 bases, and 10 bases stayed unmatched. Germline V lookup: CDR1 SEHNR, CDR2 FQNEAQ (reference sequence). The CDR3 extends over 15 amino acids. CDR3 nucleotides: TGTGCCAGCAGCCCGTCGGGACTAGGTTGGGATACGCAGTATTTT. Protein: CASSPSGLGWDTQYF.

This clonotype was recorded a few times. The chain employs TRBV12-3 or TRBV12-4 and TRBJ1-5; a possible D gene is TRBD1 (5 bases). The CDR3 runs to 15 residues. The V end lost 6 bases, the J end lost 3 bases, and 15 bases lay between the germline ends. Here the CDR3 DNA reads TGTGCCAGCAGCCTTACAGGAGGTCCCAATCAGCCCCAGCATTTT. It encodes CASSLTGGPNQPQHF.

This sequence joins TRBV7-9 and TRBJ1-2, with a weak D call TRBD1 (5 bases). Germline V gives CDR1 SEHNR, CDR2 FQNEAQ (reference sequence). V was trimmed by 3 bases and J by 6 bases, leaving 11 bases between them. The CDR3 covers 13 residues. As DNA, the CDR3 is TGTGCCAGCAGCTTGACTCAGGGCGATGGCTACACCTTC. Translating it yields CASSLTQGDGYTF.

The chain combines TRBV28 with TRBJ2-5; 7 nucleotides line up with TRBD2. Trimming removed 6 bases from V and 6 bases from J; junction bases left unmatched: 7. The germline V gene encodes CDR1 MDHEN and CDR2 SYDVKM. CDR3 size: 13 residues. The CDR3 loop is CASRLGREQTQYF. In DNA form, the CDR3 reads TGTGCCAGCAGGCTAGGGCGGGAGCAGACCCAGTACTTC.

This clonotype was seen a few times. V is TRBV27 and J is TRBJ2-1, with 8 bases identical to TRBD2. V was pared by 5 bases and J by 0 bases, with 12 bases of the junction left unmatched. The CDR3 runs 18 residues. Germline lookup yields CDR1 MNHEY and CDR2 SMNVEV (reference sequence). CDR3 DNA: TGTGCCAGCAGTCACGCCTCCTTAGCGGGAAGCTCCTACAATGAGCAGTTCTTC. Residues: CASSHASLAGSSYNEQFF.

This clonotype turned up a few times. The rearrangement uses TRBV5-1 and TRBJ2-5, with a possible D match to TRBD1 (5 bases). The CDR3 loop spans 15 amino acids. The germline gives CDR1 SGHRS, CDR2 YFSETQ. Trimming cost V 0 bases and J 5 bases, with 14 bases left between them. CDR3 sequence reads: CASSLDVGAGETQYF. In DNA form, the CDR3 reads TGCGCCAGCAGCTTGGATGTAGGGGCAGGGGAGACCCAGTACTTC.